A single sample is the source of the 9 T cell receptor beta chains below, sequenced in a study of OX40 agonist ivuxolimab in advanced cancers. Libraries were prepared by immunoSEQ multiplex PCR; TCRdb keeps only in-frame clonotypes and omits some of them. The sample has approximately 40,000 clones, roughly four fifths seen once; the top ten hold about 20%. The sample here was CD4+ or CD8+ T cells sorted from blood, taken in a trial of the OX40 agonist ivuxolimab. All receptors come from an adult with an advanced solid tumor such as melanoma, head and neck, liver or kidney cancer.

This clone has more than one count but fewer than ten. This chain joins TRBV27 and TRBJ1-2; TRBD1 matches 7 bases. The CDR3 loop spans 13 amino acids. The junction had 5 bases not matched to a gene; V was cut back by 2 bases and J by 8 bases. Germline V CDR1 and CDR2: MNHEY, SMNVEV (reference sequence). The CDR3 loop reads CASSLKGGWGYTF. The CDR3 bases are TGTGCCAGCAGTTTAAAAGGGGGCTGGGGCTACACCTTC.

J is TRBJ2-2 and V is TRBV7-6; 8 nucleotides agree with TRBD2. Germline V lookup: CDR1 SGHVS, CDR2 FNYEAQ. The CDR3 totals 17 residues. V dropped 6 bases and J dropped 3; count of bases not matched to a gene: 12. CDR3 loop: CASSTPRRGAYTGELFF. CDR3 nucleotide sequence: TGTGCCAGCAGTACCCCCCGGCGGGGGGCCTACACCGGGGAGCTGTTTTTT.

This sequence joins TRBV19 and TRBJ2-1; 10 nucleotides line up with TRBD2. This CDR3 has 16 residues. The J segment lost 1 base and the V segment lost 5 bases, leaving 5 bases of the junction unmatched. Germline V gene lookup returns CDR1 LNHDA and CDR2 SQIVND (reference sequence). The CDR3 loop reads CASSLQAGGSYNEQFF. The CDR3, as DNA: TGTGCCAGTAGTTTACAAGCGGGAGGGTCCTACAATGAGCAGTTCTTC.

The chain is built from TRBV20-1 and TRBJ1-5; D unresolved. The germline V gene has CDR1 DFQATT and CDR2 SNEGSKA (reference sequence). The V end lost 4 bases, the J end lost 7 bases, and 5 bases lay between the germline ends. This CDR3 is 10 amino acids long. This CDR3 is CSATGQPQHF. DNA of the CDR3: TGCAGTGCTACCGGGCAGCCCCAGCATTTT.

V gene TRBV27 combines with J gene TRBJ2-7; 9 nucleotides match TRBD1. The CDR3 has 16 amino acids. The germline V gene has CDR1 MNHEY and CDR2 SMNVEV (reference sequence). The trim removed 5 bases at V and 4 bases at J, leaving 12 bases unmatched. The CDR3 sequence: CASSLPGGQGLYEQYF. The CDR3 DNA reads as TGTGCCAGCAGTCTCCCTGGGGGACAGGGTCTTTACGAGCAGTACTTC.

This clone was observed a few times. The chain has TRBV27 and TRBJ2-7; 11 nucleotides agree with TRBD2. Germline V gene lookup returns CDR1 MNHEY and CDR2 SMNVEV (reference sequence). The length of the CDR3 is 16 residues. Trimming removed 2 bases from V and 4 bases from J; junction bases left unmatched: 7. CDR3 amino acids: CASSLGLAGGGYEQYF. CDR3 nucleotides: TGTGCCAGCAGTTTAGGTCTAGCGGGAGGTGGGTACGAGCAGTACTTC.

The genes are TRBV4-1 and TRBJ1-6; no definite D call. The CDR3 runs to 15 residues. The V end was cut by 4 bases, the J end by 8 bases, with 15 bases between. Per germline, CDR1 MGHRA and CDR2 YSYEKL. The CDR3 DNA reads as TGCGCCAGCAGCCCGATTCTATCCACAGATTCACCCCTCCACTTT. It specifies CASSPILSTDSPLHF.

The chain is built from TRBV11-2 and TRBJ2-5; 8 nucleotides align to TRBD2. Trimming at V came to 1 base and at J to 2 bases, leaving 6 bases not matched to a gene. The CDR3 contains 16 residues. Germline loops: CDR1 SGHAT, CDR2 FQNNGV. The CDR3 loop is CASSLVGTSGQETQYF. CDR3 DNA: TGTGCCAGCAGCTTAGTCGGTACTAGCGGACAAGAGACCCAGTACTTC.

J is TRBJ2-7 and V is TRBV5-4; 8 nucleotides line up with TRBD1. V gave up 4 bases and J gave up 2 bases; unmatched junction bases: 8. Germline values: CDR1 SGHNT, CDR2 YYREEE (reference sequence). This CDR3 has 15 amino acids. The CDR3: CASSPDRDNAYEQYF. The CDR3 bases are TGTGCCAGCAGCCCGGACAGGGATAACGCCTACGAGCAGTACTTC. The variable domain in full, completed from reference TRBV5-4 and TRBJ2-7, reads ETGVTQSPTHLIKTRGQQVTLRCSSQSGHNTVSWYQQALGQGPQFIFQYYREEENGRGNFPPRFSGLQFPNYSSELNVNALELDDSALYLCASSPDRDNAYEQYFGPGTRLTVT.